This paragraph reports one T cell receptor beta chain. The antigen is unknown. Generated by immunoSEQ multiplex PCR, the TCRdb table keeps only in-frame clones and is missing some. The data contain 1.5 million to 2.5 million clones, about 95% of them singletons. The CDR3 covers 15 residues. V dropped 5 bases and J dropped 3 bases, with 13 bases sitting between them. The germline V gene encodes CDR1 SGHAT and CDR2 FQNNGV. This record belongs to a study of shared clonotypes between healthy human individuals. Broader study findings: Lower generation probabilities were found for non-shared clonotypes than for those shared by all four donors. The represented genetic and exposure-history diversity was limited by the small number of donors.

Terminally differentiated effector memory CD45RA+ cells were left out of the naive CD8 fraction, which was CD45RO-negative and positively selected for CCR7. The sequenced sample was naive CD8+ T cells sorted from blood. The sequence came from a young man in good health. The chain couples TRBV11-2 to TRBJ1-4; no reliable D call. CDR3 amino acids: CASSPAPRPNEKLFF. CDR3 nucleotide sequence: TGTGCCAGCAGCCCCGCCCCCCGTCCTAATGAAAAACTGTTTTTT. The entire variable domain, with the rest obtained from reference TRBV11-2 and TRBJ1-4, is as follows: EAGVAQSPRYKIIEKRQSVAFWCNPISGHATLYWYQQILGQGPKLLIQFQNNGVVDDSQLPKDRFSAERLKGVDSTLKIQPAKLEDSAVYLCASSPAPRPNEKLFFGSGTQLSVL.